The 22 T cell receptor beta chains given below trace back to one sample, sequenced in a study of T cell repertoires in cytomegalovirus infection. TCRdb re-called the reads with MiXCR, one entry per CDR3 protein. The table lists about 76,000 distinct CDR3 sequences, 3.7% of them singletons. The specimen sequenced was PBMCs. These receptors originate from a human donor in good health (CMV status not recorded). Some clones in this sample may be carry-over from other donors' samples.

This clonotype occurred many times. This chain uses TRBV12-3 or TRBV12-4 with TRBJ2-4, with no clear D. The V gene lost 3 bases and the J gene lost 0 bases, with 21 bases spanning the gap. The CDR3 length is 19 residues. In DNA, the CDR3 is TGTGCCAGCAGTTTTGAGATGTCACAGTCCCCTCTAGCCAAAAACATTCAGTACTTC. Its translation is CASSFEMSQSPLAKNIQYF.

This clonotype was picked up many times. V gene TRBV6-1 combines with J gene TRBJ1-1, with 9 bases lining up with TRBD1. CDR1 and CDR2 from the germline V gene are MNHNS and SASEGT. V lost 6 bases to trimming and J lost 0 bases; unmatched junction nucleotides: 8. This CDR3 comprises 16 residues. For the CDR3, the DNA is TGTGCCAGCAGATTTGGGACAGGGACAATGAACACTGAAGCTTTCTTT. Amino acid sequence: CASRFGTGTMNTEAFF.

There are many counts of this clonotype. The chain employs TRBV6-1 and TRBJ2-1; 8 bases fit TRBD1. Germline lookup yields CDR1 MNHNS and CDR2 SASEGT. The junction had 8 bases not matched to a gene; V was cut back by 5 bases and J by 8 bases. This CDR3 spans 14 amino acids. CDR3 nucleotide sequence: TGTGCCAGCAGTTTGGACAGGGCCCTAGATGAGCAGTTCTTC. Translated: CASSLDRALDEQFF.

This clonotype was counted many times. This chain connects TRBV4-1 to TRBJ2-5; D assignment may be TRBD1 or TRBD2 (5 bases each). V lost 1 base to trimming and J lost 5 bases, with 17 bases between them. The CDR3 is made up of 16 amino acids. CDR1 and CDR2 (germline): MGHRA, YSYEKL. The CDR3 is CASSQGAGTLGETQYF. In DNA, the CDR3 is TGCGCCAGCAGCCAAGGGGCAGGGACCTTGGGGGAGACCCAGTACTTC.

This clonotype occurred many times. The chain couples TRBV15 to TRBJ2-7, with 7 bases matching TRBD2. This CDR3 spans 14 amino acids. V lost 1 base to trimming and J lost 2 bases; unmatched junction nucleotides: 2. Germline V gives CDR1 LNHNV, CDR2 YYDKDF (reference sequence). CDR3 bases: TGTGCCACCAGCAGAGTTGCGGGGGCCTACGAGCAGTACTTC. Translating gives CATSRVAGAYEQYF.

Many counts were recorded for this clonotype. This chain links TRBV6-2 or TRBV6-3 with TRBJ1-5, with D uncertain. CDR3 size: 15 residues. Germline values: CDR1 MNHEY, CDR2 SVGEGT. Trimming cost V 5 bases and J 0 bases, with 11 bases left between them. For the CDR3, the DNA is TGTGCCAGCAGTCTCCGGCCATATAGCAATCAGCCCCAGCATTTT. Translated, it gives CASSLRPYSNQPQHF.

This clonotype was picked up many times. The chain joins TRBV27 to TRBJ2-7; D is unclear. CDR3 length equals 14 residues. Germline V gene data show CDR1 as MNHEY and CDR2 as SMNVEV (reference sequence). V was shortened by 10 bases and J by 1 base, with 17 bases between the two germline ends. Written as DNA, the CDR3 is TGTGCCACAATATCCTATGGCGAATCCTACGAGCAGTACTTC. This gives the protein CATISYGESYEQYF.

This clonotype was recorded many times. This chain links TRBV12-3 or TRBV12-4 with TRBJ2-3; 7 nucleotides match TRBD2. J lost 1 base, V lost 0 bases, and 1 base had no gene match. The CDR3 totals 15 residues. The chain's CDR3 is CASSLAGLGTDTQYF. In DNA form, the CDR3 reads TGTGCCAGCAGTTTAGCAGGACTAGGCACAGATACGCAGTATTTT.

The table lists this clonotype with many counts. The rearrangement links TRBV18 to TRBJ1-4, with D uncertain. The ends were cut back, 3 bases at V and 0 bases at J, with 8 bases in the middle. Germline-derived CDR1 and CDR2 are KGHSH and LQKENI. The CDR3 consists of 15 residues. The CDR3 reads CASSPIQATNEKLFF. In DNA, the CDR3 is TGTGCCAGCTCACCCATCCAAGCAACTAATGAAAAACTGTTTTTT. The full variable domain, completed using reference TRBV18 and TRBJ1-4, is NAGVMQNPRHLVRRRGQEARLRCSPMKGHSHVYWYRQLPEEGLKFMVYLQKENIIDESGMPKERFSAEFPKEGPSILRIQQVVRGDSAAYFCASSPIQATNEKLFFGSGTQLSVL.

This clonotype occurred many times. DNA for the CDR3: TGTGCCAGCAGCCTCTCGCGCGGGCTAACTAATGAAAAACTGTTTTTT. It yields the protein CASSLSRGLTNEKLFF. The rearrangement uses TRBV7-2 and TRBJ1-4, with D unclear. V was cut by 5 bases and J by 1 base, with 14 bases left in between. CDR1 and CDR2 (germline): SGHTA, FQGNSA. The CDR3 spans 16 residues.

This clonotype was seen ten or more times. V is TRBV7-8 and J is TRBJ2-3, with 13 bases aligning to TRBD2. The germline V gene has CDR1 SGHVS and CDR2 FQNEAQ. V shed 5 bases and J 4 bases; nucleotides not matched to a gene: 6. CDR3 length equals 16 residues. Here the CDR3 DNA reads TGTGCCAGCAGCCATACTAGCGGGGGGGATGCAGATACGCAGTATTTT. Its protein is CASSHTSGGDADTQYF.

This clonotype was counted at least ten times. This chain joins TRBV5-4 and TRBJ1-5; D ambiguous. V gave up 0 bases and J gave up 5 bases, with 6 bases separating them. This CDR3 has 13 amino acids. The germline V gene encodes CDR1 SGHNT and CDR2 YYREEE (reference sequence). CDR3 region: CASSLDMDQPQHF. The CDR3 region has the DNA TGTGCCAGCAGCTTGGATATGGATCAGCCCCAGCATTTT.

This clonotype was counted ten times or more. The genes are TRBV6-2 or TRBV6-3 and TRBJ1-5, with D perhaps TRBD1 (5 bases). The CDR3 extends over 14 amino acids. From germline, CDR1 is MNHEY and CDR2 SVGEGT. Between the trimmed V and J ends, which lost 6 bases and 3 bases, there was a span of 12 bases. The CDR3 DNA reads as TGTGCCAGCAGAATCACAGGTACCAATCAGCCCCAGCATTTT. Protein: CASRITGTNQPQHF.

This clonotype was recorded at least ten times. This chain joins TRBV27 and TRBJ2-7; D possibly matches TRBD1 or TRBD2 (6 bases each). Germline V gene lookup returns CDR1 MNHEY and CDR2 SMNVEV (reference sequence). The CDR3 consists of 15 residues. V was pared by 3 bases and J by 4 bases, with 16 bases between. CDR3 residues: CASSLRRGADYEQYF. CDR3 sequence (DNA): TGTGCCAGCAGTTTGAGGAGGGGGGCCGATTACGAGCAGTACTTC.

This clonotype was picked up many times. The chain links TRBV12-3 or TRBV12-4 to TRBJ1-4; D remains unclear. V was shortened by 3 bases and J by 10 bases, with 18 bases between the two germline ends. The CDR3 sequence is 15 residues long. CDR3 sequence reads: CASSFSVSGVGKLFF. The CDR3 DNA reads TGTGCCAGCAGTTTTAGTGTCTCTGGGGTGGGAAAACTGTTTTTT.

In its sample, this clonotype was seen many times. J is TRBJ1-1 and V is TRBV14, with D unclear. Germline assignment: CDR1 SGHDN and CDR2 FVKESK. The CDR3 runs 15 residues. Between the trimmed V and J ends, which lost 2 bases and 1 base, there was a span of 11 bases. This chain's CDR3 is CASSQKFVGNTEAFF. The CDR3 bases are TGTGCCAGCAGCCAAAAGTTCGTGGGGAACACTGAAGCTTTCTTT.

This clonotype is classed as medium-sized. The chain carries TRBV7-6 and TRBJ1-1, with 8 positions matching TRBD1. Germline lookup yields CDR1 SGHVS and CDR2 FNYEAQ. V shed 5 bases and J 3 bases; nucleotides not matched to a gene: 8. This CDR3 is 15 amino acids long. The CDR3 protein is CASSPVTGADTEAFF. CDR3 bases: TGTGCCAGCAGCCCCGTGACAGGGGCGGACACTGAAGCTTTCTTT.

Ten or more counts support this clonotype. The chain has TRBV6-5 and TRBJ1-5; D unclear. Germline V lookup: CDR1 MNHEY, CDR2 SVGAGI. The CDR3 extends over 14 amino acids. Trimming removed 6 bases at V and 4 bases at J, with 13 bases between. The CDR3 here is CASSEGYSNQPQHF. DNA of the CDR3: TGTGCCAGCAGCGAAGGGTACTCTAATCAGCCCCAGCATTTT.

This clonotype was detected many times. The J gene is TRBJ1-1, the V gene TRBV6-2 or TRBV6-3; weak D call: TRBD1 (6 bases). This CDR3 has 11 residues. V was trimmed by 8 bases and J by 5 bases, leaving 9 bases between them. Germline loops: CDR1 MNHEY, CDR2 SVGEGT. The CDR3 sequence: CASCRGTEAFF. Written as DNA, the CDR3 is TGTGCCAGCTGCAGGGGAACTGAAGCTTTCTTT.

This clonotype was counted many times. This rearrangement joins TRBV6-5 to TRBJ2-7; D is unresolved. Trimming shortened V by 4 bases and J by 8 bases, and 12 bases separated the two germline ends. Germline V gene data show CDR1 as MNHEY and CDR2 as SVGAGI. This CDR3 contains 12 residues. The CDR3 nucleotides are TGTGCCAGCAGTTTCTCCGAAGGGAAGCAGTACTTC. Protein product: CASSFSEGKQYF.

This clonotype was detected many times. As DNA, the CDR3 is TGTGCCAGCAGCTTAAGAGACCGGGACGCCGATAGTGAGCCCCAGCATTTT. This codes for CASSLRDRDADSEPQHF. This chain links TRBV7-2 with TRBJ1-5; D may be TRBD1 (5 bases). Germline CDR1 is SGHTA and CDR2 is FQGNSA. The CDR3 runs 17 residues. Trimming cost V 2 bases and J 8 bases, with 22 bases left between them.

This clonotype was observed at least ten times. The J gene is TRBJ1-6, the V gene TRBV28, with 8 bases fitting TRBD1. Trimming removed 2 bases from V and 10 bases from J; junction bases left unmatched: 10. CDR1 MDHEN and CDR2 SYDVKM come from the germline V gene. The CDR3 length is 16 residues. CDR3: CASSLISGQGGSPLHF. In nucleotides, the CDR3 is TGTGCCAGCAGTTTAATTAGCGGACAGGGTGGCTCACCCCTCCACTTT.